The present T cell receptor beta chain was sequenced within a study of control samples from healthy donors and cancer patients. The CDR3 contains 15 residues. From germline, CDR1 is KGHSH and CDR2 LQKENI. Trimming pared 2 bases from V and 6 bases from J, leaving 15 bases between. TCRdb's copy holds only in-frame clones and misses some; the assay was immunoSEQ multiplex PCR. The sample shows 100,000 to 150,000 clones, approximately 92% of them seen only once. The source of this sequence is a man aged 80 or over with head and neck cancer. Sequenced material: PBMCs. The chain recombines TRBV18 with TRBJ2-3; perhaps TRBD1 as D (6 bases). For the CDR3, the DNA is TGTGCCAGCTCACCATTAGGACAGACCTCCGATACGCAGTATTTT. Translating it yields CASSPLGQTSDTQYF.